One and the same sample provided the 28 T cell receptor beta chains below, sequenced in a study. TCRdb called the 5' RACE reads again in MiXCR, with one record for every CDR3 protein. The table lists about 47,000 distinct CDR3 sequences, 25% to 35% of them singletons. The sample was naive CD4+ T cells sorted from blood. The subset here: naive CD4+ T cells, CD4+CD45RA+CD25-. These receptors were obtained from a female donor with breast cancer.

V is TRBV5-1 and J is TRBJ2-1, with 14 positions matching TRBD2. Trimming took 4 bases from V and 14 from J; bases not matched to a gene: 11. The germline V gene encodes CDR1 SGHRS and CDR2 YFSETQ. The CDR3 has 15 residues. CDR3 residues: CASSLGTSGGAREFF. As DNA, the CDR3 is TGCGCCAGCAGCCTTGGGACTAGCGGGGGAGCACGGGAGTTCTTC.

This clonotype was seen only a few times. In DNA, the CDR3 is TGTGCCAGCCCAGACCGGAACTATGGCTACACCTTC. Residues: CASPDRNYGYTF. The chain is built from TRBV5-6 and TRBJ1-2; D call uncertain. V was pared by 7 bases and J by 2 bases, with 9 bases between. The germline V gene has CDR1 SGHDT and CDR2 YYEEEE. The CDR3 runs 12 residues.

The chain couples TRBV29-1 to TRBJ2-3; D not certain. The CDR3 covers 13 residues. V lost 5 bases and J 4 bases, leaving 13 bases between the germline ends. Germline assignment: CDR1 SQVTM and CDR2 ANQGSEA. CDR3 residues: CSVRIGLADTQYF. CDR3 nucleotide sequence: TGCAGCGTTAGAATCGGATTGGCAGATACGCAGTATTTT.

This clonotype has only a few counts. CDR3 loop: CASSQEQGNEKLFF. The CDR3 bases are TGTGCCAGCAGCCAAGAACAGGGAAATGAAAAACTGTTTTTT. V gene TRBV4-2 combines with J gene TRBJ1-4, with D possibly matching TRBD1 (6 bases). Trimming removed 0 bases from V and 5 bases from J, with 7 bases in between. Germline V gene sequence: CDR1 LGHNA, CDR2 YNFKEQ. This CDR3 spans 14 amino acids.

A few counts support this clonotype. The chain combines TRBV5-6 with TRBJ2-7, with D uncertain. The germline CDR1 and CDR2 sequences are SGHDT and YYEEEE. The CDR3 has 11 amino acids. V was trimmed by 2 bases and J by 3 bases, leaving 3 bases between them. Here the CDR3 reads CASSLIYEQYF. CDR3 DNA sequence: TGTGCCAGCAGCTTAATCTACGAGCAGTACTTC. Combining the CDR3 with reference TRBV5-6 and TRBJ2-7 gives the whole variable domain DAGVTQSPTHLIKTRGQQVTLRCSPKSGHDTVSWYQQALGQGPQFIFQYYEEEERQRGNFPDRFSGHQFPNYSSELNVNALLLGDSALYLCASSLIYEQYFGPGTRLTVT.

This clonotype has a handful of counts. The rearrangement joins TRBV6-5 to TRBJ1-1, with D possibly TRBD1 on 6 matching bases. CDR1 and CDR2 (germline): MNHEY, SVGAGI. The CDR3 has 16 residues. V was trimmed by 4 bases and J by 7 bases, leaving 22 bases between them. CDR3 region: CASSSHEIGGPGEAFF. The CDR3 DNA sequence: TGTGCCAGCAGTTCGCATGAGATTGGGGGGCCCGGTGAAGCTTTCTTT.

This clonotype was seen once. The V gene is TRBV29-1, the J gene TRBJ2-7; D is uncertain. The CDR3 consists of 14 residues. Trimming shortened V by 6 bases and J by 4 bases, and 19 bases separated the two germline ends. Per the germline V gene, CDR1 is SQVTM and CDR2 is ANQGSEA. The CDR3 sequence: CSVSPISGLYEQYF. CDR3 in DNA: TGCAGCGTCTCGCCAATTTCAGGATTGTACGAGCAGTACTTC.

By share of the sample, this clonotype is medium-sized. The chain employs TRBV20-1 and TRBJ2-1, with D perhaps TRBD2 (6 bases). Trimming shortened V by 3 bases and J by 0 bases, and 12 bases separated the two germline ends. CDR3 length equals 15 residues. CDR1 DFQATT and CDR2 SNEGSKA come from the germline V gene (reference sequence). The chain's CDR3 is CSARGGGASYNEQFF. The CDR3 DNA reads TGCAGTGCTAGGGGCGGAGGGGCCTCCTACAATGAGCAGTTCTTC.

This sequence joins TRBV20-1 and TRBJ2-7, with D tentatively TRBD1 or TRBD2 (6 bases each). The germline gives CDR1 DFQATT, CDR2 SNEGSKA (reference sequence). The CDR3 is made up of 15 amino acids. The V end was cut by 6 bases, the J end by 0 bases, with 18 bases between. CDR3 coding DNA: TGCAGTGCAAATCCGCCAAAGGGGGGCTCCTACGAGCAGTACTTC. Amino acid sequence: CSANPPKGGSYEQYF.

The chain couples TRBV18 to TRBJ1-3; D gene uncertain. CDR1 and CDR2 (germline): KGHSH, LQKENI. Trimming took off 2 bases at V and 0 bases at J, with 11 bases between the two ends. This CDR3 is 16 amino acids long. In DNA form, the CDR3 reads TGTGCCAGCTCACCAGAGGTCGTTGGCTCTGGAAACACCATATATTTT. Translation: CASSPEVVGSGNTIYF.

This clonotype was found once. Mismatch with germline at one junction end may stem from a read error. CDR3 nucleotides: TGTGCCAGCAGTACCATTAAGTTCGGGGAGCTGTTGTTT. It yields the protein CASSTIKFGELLF. The chain links TRBV6-1 to TRBJ2-2, with TRBD2 as a possible D gene (5 bases). The germline gives CDR1 MNHNS, CDR2 SASEGT. The CDR3 is 13 amino acids.

This chain joins TRBV12-3 or TRBV12-4 and TRBJ2-7, with TRBD1 matching 7 bases. The J segment lost 7 bases and the V segment lost 0 bases, leaving 6 bases of the junction unmatched. The length of the CDR3 is 14 residues. The CDR3 region has the DNA TGTGCCAGCAGTTTAGCTGACAGGGTAGGGGAGCAGTACTTC. It encodes CASSLADRVGEQYF.

This clonotype occurred a few times. This chain joins TRBV9 and TRBJ2-1; D not resolved. Germline V gene data show CDR1 as SGDLS and CDR2 as YYNGEE. This CDR3 has 15 amino acids. V was clipped by 0 bases and J by 12 bases, with 19 bases between them. The CDR3 sequence: CASSVVPADTLGQFF. The CDR3 nucleotides read TGTGCCAGCAGCGTAGTACCAGCAGACACCCTTGGGCAGTTCTTC.

V is TRBV29-1 and J is TRBJ2-1; 7 bases fit TRBD1. Losses at the gene ends were 8 bases for V and 0 bases for J; bases not matched to a gene: 4. The CDR3 is 13 residues long. The germline CDR1 and CDR2 sequences are SQVTM and ANQGSEA. CDR3 residues: CSSNRGSYNEQFF. The DNA for the CDR3 is TGCAGCTCGAACAGGGGCTCCTACAATGAGCAGTTCTTC.

This clonotype has just a few counts. CDR3 coding DNA: TGCAGTGCTAGCCGCCTAGCGGGAGACCAAGAGACCCAGTACTTC. It yields the protein CSASRLAGDQETQYF. This chain uses TRBV20-1 with TRBJ2-5; 10 bases map to TRBD2. In germline, CDR1 is DFQATT, CDR2 SNEGSKA (reference sequence). The trim removed 3 bases at V and 0 bases at J, leaving 4 bases unmatched. There are 15 residues in the CDR3.

In its sample, this clonotype was seen a few times. The chain joins TRBV29-1 to TRBJ2-3; 7 bases match TRBD2. Germline lookup yields CDR1 SQVTM and CDR2 ANQGSEA. Trimming removed 6 bases from V and 6 bases from J; junction bases left unmatched: 12. The CDR3 runs to 14 residues. The CDR3 nucleotides read TGCAGCGTGGGGGGGGGGAGAGAAGCCGATACGCAGTATTTT. This translates into CSVGGGREADTQYF.

The table lists this clonotype with a few counts. This sequence joins TRBV5-1 and TRBJ2-5; 7 nucleotides align to TRBD1. Germline V gene lookup returns CDR1 SGHRS and CDR2 YFSETQ. The CDR3 contains 16 residues. Trimming at V came to 7 bases and at J to 2 bases, leaving 14 bases not matched to a gene. The CDR3 nucleotides read TGCGCCAGCGCCTTCCTAAGGTCAGGGGGACAAGAGACCCAGTACTTC. Residues: CASAFLRSGGQETQYF.

The table lists this clonotype with a few counts. This chain joins TRBV6-6 and TRBJ1-4; D gene uncertain. The CDR3 sequence is 13 residues long. Germline CDR1 is MNHNY and CDR2 is SVGAGI (reference sequence). Trimming left V 5 bases short and J 8 bases short, with 12 bases between. The CDR3 spells CASSPRSLEKLFF. The CDR3 bases are TGTGCCAGCAGTCCCAGGAGTCTAGAAAAACTGTTTTTT.

This clonotype was picked up many times. The chain links TRBV9 to TRBJ1-2; weak D call: TRBD1 (5 bases). This CDR3 has 14 residues. Trimming cost V 6 bases and J 3 bases, with 15 bases left between them. Germline CDR1 SGDLS, CDR2 YYNGEE. For the CDR3, the DNA is TGTGCCAGCACTGACAGTCCCACCGACTATGGCTACACCTTC. Its protein product is CASTDSPTDYGYTF.

This clonotype was counted between two and nine times. The chain is built from TRBV7-2 and TRBJ2-7, with D perhaps matching TRBD2 (5 bases). CDR1 SGHTA and CDR2 FQGNSA come from the germline V gene. The CDR3 contains 13 residues. V shed 5 bases and J shed 3 bases, with 11 bases lying between them. This chain's CDR3 is CASSPPGNYEQYF. The CDR3 bases are TGTGCCAGCAGCCCACCCGGGAACTACGAGCAGTACTTC.

The table lists this clonotype with a few counts. The chain links TRBV10-3 to TRBJ1-1; D unclear. Trimming pared 6 bases from V and 1 base from J, leaving 15 bases between. Germline V gene lookup returns CDR1 ENHRY and CDR2 SYGVKD. The CDR3 extends over 15 amino acids. CDR3 region: CAIRRGETKNTEAFF. The CDR3 DNA reads as TGTGCCATCAGACGCGGTGAGACAAAGAACACTGAAGCTTTCTTT.

This clonotype is labeled medium-sized. The gene calls are TRBV9 and TRBJ2-3; D unresolved. CDR3 size: 12 residues. V shed 4 bases and J shed 3 bases, with 6 bases lying between them. The germline gives CDR1 SGDLS, CDR2 YYNGEE. The CDR3 loop reads CASSRDTDTQYF. The CDR3 DNA sequence: TGTGCCAGCAGCAGAGATACAGATACGCAGTATTTT.

This clonotype was observed once. In nucleotides, the CDR3 is TGTGCCAGCAGTTTGAGCCGAGCCACAGATACGCAGTATTTT. It translates to CASSLSRATDTQYF. This chain connects TRBV12-3 or TRBV12-4 to TRBJ2-3; D remains unclear. The length of the CDR3 is 14 residues. Trimming shortened V by 3 bases and J by 2 bases, and 9 bases separated the two germline ends.

The chain links TRBV27 to TRBJ2-7, with D hard to call. Germline values: CDR1 MNHEY, CDR2 SMNVEV (reference sequence). The V end was cut by 7 bases, the J end by 1 base, with 14 bases between. This CDR3 has 14 amino acids. The CDR3 here is CASTESQRSYEQYF. Written as DNA, the CDR3 is TGTGCCAGCACAGAAAGTCAGCGATCCTACGAGCAGTACTTC.

This clonotype appeared many times. The chain combines TRBV9 with TRBJ2-2; 10 bases map to TRBD2. Germline CDR1 and CDR2: SGDLS and YYNGEE. V shed 1 base, J shed 8 bases, and the junction held 8 bases outside the gene matches. The length of the CDR3 is 16 residues. The CDR3 is CASSVLAGGPFGELFF. Written as DNA, the CDR3 is TGTGCCAGCAGCGTATTAGCGGGAGGCCCCTTTGGGGAGCTGTTTTTT.

This clonotype has a count of ten or more. The chain recombines TRBV9 with TRBJ2-3; D possibly corresponds to TRBD2 (6 bases). V was clipped by 5 bases and J by 5 bases, with 15 bases between them. Germline CDR1 is SGDLS and CDR2 is YYNGEE. This CDR3 is built from 14 residues. This CDR3 is CASSVTGVVDTQYF. The CDR3 DNA reads as TGTGCCAGCAGTGTCACGGGGGTTGTAGATACGCAGTATTTT.

The rearrangement links TRBV15 to TRBJ2-5, with a weak D call TRBD2 (5 bases). The V gene lost 1 base and the J gene lost 4 bases, with 13 bases spanning the gap. CDR3 length: 15 residues. The germline V gene has CDR1 LNHNV and CDR2 YYDKDF (reference sequence). Here the CDR3 reads CATSRGWGASETQYF. CDR3 coding DNA: TGTGCCACCAGCAGAGGCTGGGGAGCGTCAGAGACCCAGTACTTC.

V and J are TRBV2 and TRBJ2-5; 10 nucleotides line up with TRBD1. Germline CDR1 is SNHLY and CDR2 is FYNNEI. The CDR3 sequence is 13 residues long. V lost 7 bases to trimming and J lost 5 bases; unmatched junction nucleotides: 4. CDR3 DNA sequence: TGTGCCAGCAACGGGGGACAGGGGGAGACCCAGTACTTC. It specifies CASNGGQGETQYF.